A single sample is the source of the 16 T cell receptor beta chains below, sequenced in a study of glioma-infiltrating T cells after dendritic cell vaccination. Only in-frame clones appear in the TCRdb table, and some are missing; sequencing was by immunoSEQ multiplex PCR. The table lists around 62,000 clones, approximately 78% of them singletons. The input for sequencing was blood, taken before dendritic cell vaccination. The receptors were sampled from a human donor with glioblastoma.

This clone came up a few times. The CDR3: CASSQGGYEQYF. The CDR3 nucleotides read TGTGCCAGCAGTCAGGGAGGGTACGAGCAGTACTTC. This chain joins TRBV6-6 and TRBJ2-7, with 7 bases lining up with TRBD2. V was pared by 5 bases and J by 4 bases, with 2 bases of the junction left unmatched. This CDR3 is 12 amino acids long. Germline loops: CDR1 MNHNY, CDR2 SVGAGI (reference sequence).

The chain has TRBV19 and TRBJ1-5; 7 nucleotides line up with TRBD1. The CDR3 has 18 residues. Trimming at V came to 3 bases and at J to 2 bases, leaving 13 bases not matched to a gene. Germline CDR1 is LNHDA and CDR2 is SQIVND (reference sequence). The CDR3 sequence is CASSIGGTAITGNQPQHF. Written as DNA, the CDR3 is TGTGCCAGTAGTATTGGCGGGACAGCTATTACGGGCAATCAGCCCCAGCATTTT. Based on the CDR3 plus reference TRBV19 and TRBJ1-5, the full variable domain is DGGITQSPKYLFRKEGQNVTLSCEQNLNHDAMYWYRQDPGQGLRLIYYSQIVNDFQKGDIAEGYSVSREKKESFPLTVTSAQKNPTAFYLCASSIGGTAITGNQPQHFGDGTRLSIL.

The rearrangement links TRBV5-4 to TRBJ2-2, with TRBD1 identical over 7 bases. This CDR3 is 16 amino acids long. With 0 bases clipped from V and 2 bases from J, the junction kept 4 bases outside the gene matches. Germline V gene data show CDR1 as SGHNT and CDR2 as YYREEE (reference sequence). As DNA, the CDR3 is TGTGCCAGCAGCTTGGAAGGGGGCGCAAACACCGGGGAGCTGTTTTTT. This encodes CASSLEGGANTGELFF.

This chain links TRBV9 with TRBJ1-1; maybe TRBD1 (5 bases). Germline values: CDR1 SGDLS, CDR2 YYNGEE. Deletions cut 3 bases from V and 5 bases from J, with 11 bases between. The CDR3 sequence is 13 residues long. The CDR3: CASSDGEGTEAFF. The DNA for the CDR3 is TGTGCCAGCAGCGATGGGGAGGGGACTGAAGCTTTCTTT.

This clone was picked up one time. This chain connects TRBV11-3 to TRBJ2-1; tentative D call: TRBD1 (6 bases). Germline V gene lookup returns CDR1 SGHNT and CDR2 YENEEA. CDR3 length: 13 residues. V was shortened by 4 bases and J by 7 bases, with 11 bases between the two germline ends. CDR3 DNA: TGTGCCAGCAGCTATAGGGGGTGGAATGAGCAGTTCTTC. Its translation is CASSYRGWNEQFF.

J is TRBJ2-2 and V is TRBV7-8, with 9 positions matching TRBD2. Germline assignment: CDR1 SGHVS and CDR2 FQNEAQ. The CDR3 contains 18 residues. V trimming: 2 bases; J trimming: 4 bases; junction bases outside the gene matches: 11. CDR3 in amino acids: CASSLNRRGGAGTGELFF. The CDR3 region has the DNA TGTGCCAGCAGCTTAAATAGGCGGGGGGGCGCGGGCACCGGGGAGCTGTTTTTT.

V gene TRBV7-8 combines with J gene TRBJ2-5, with 12 bases matching TRBD2. V trimming: 1 base; J trimming: 9 bases; junction bases outside the gene matches: 6. The CDR3 extends over 15 amino acids. CDR1 and CDR2 (germline): SGHVS, FQNEAQ. The CDR3 sequence is CASSLVSSGGAAQYF. CDR3 coding DNA: TGTGCCAGCAGCTTAGTATCTAGCGGGGGGGCCGCCCAGTACTTC. Full variable domain (remainder filled in from reference TRBV7-8 and TRBJ2-5): GAGVSQSPRYKVAKRGQDVALRCDPISGHVSLFWYQQALGQGPEFLTYFQNEAQLDKSGLPSDRFFAERPEGSVSTLKIQRTQQEDSAVYLCASSLVSSGGAAQYFGPGTRLLVL.

CDR3: CAWAGLAPGELFF. The CDR3 region has the DNA TGTGCCTGGGCGGGACTAGCGCCCGGGGAGCTGTTTTTT. The chain is built from TRBV30 and TRBJ2-2, with 10 bases fitting TRBD2. This CDR3 region has 13 residues. V was pared by 5 bases and J by 6 bases, with 3 bases of the junction left unmatched. Germline assignment: CDR1 GTSNPN and CDR2 SVGIG (reference sequence).

The chain employs TRBV9 and TRBJ2-2; weak D call: TRBD2 (5 bases). The V end was cut by 0 bases, the J end by 3 bases, with 9 bases between. In germline, CDR1 is SGDLS, CDR2 YYNGEE. The CDR3 is made up of 15 amino acids. In DNA form, the CDR3 reads TGTGCCAGCAGCGTAGGCTCCGGGGACACCGGGGAGCTGTTTTTT. Protein product: CASSVGSGDTGELFF.

The V and J genes are TRBV18 and TRBJ1-1, with 10 bases fitting TRBD1. V shed 3 bases, J shed 6 bases, and the junction held 10 bases outside the gene matches. The CDR3 sequence is 16 residues long. Germline CDR1 reads KGHSH; CDR2 reads LQKENI. For the CDR3, the DNA is TGTGCCAGCTCACCTCGCGGACAGGGGGGTTTCTCTGAAGCTTTCTTT. As protein: CASSPRGQGGFSEAFF.

This CDR3 reads CSARRGETQYF. DNA for the CDR3: TGCAGTGCCCGGCGGGGAGAGACCCAGTACTTC. The V gene is TRBV20-1, the J gene TRBJ2-5, with TRBD2 as a possible D gene (6 bases). CDR1 and CDR2 from the germline V gene are DFQATT and SNEGSKA (reference sequence). This CDR3 is 11 amino acids long. Deletions cut 6 bases from V and 4 bases from J, with 9 bases between.

This chain links TRBV5-4 with TRBJ2-1; D is unresolved. This CDR3 spans 14 amino acids. Per the germline V gene, CDR1 is SGHNT and CDR2 is YYREEE (reference sequence). V was trimmed by 1 base and J by 5 bases, leaving 10 bases between them. The chain's CDR3 is CASSLLDRDNEQFF. CDR3 in DNA: TGTGCCAGCAGCTTGCTAGATCGGGACAATGAGCAGTTCTTC. The full variable domain, completed using reference TRBV5-4 and TRBJ2-1, is ETGVTQSPTHLIKTRGQQVTLRCSSQSGHNTVSWYQQALGQGPQFIFQYYREEENGRGNFPPRFSGLQFPNYSSELNVNALELDDSALYLCASSLLDRDNEQFFGPGTRLTVL.

This clone was observed a single time. This sequence joins TRBV15 and TRBJ2-5; TRBD2 matches at 8 bases. CDR1 is LNHNV, CDR2 YYDKDF, per germline (reference sequence). There are 13 residues in the CDR3. V dropped 6 bases and J dropped 5; count of bases not matched to a gene: 5. CDR3 in DNA: TGTGCCACCAGTCCGGGGGGGCTTGAGACCCAGTACTTC. It specifies CATSPGGLETQYF. Complete variable domain (other parts from reference TRBV15 and TRBJ2-5): DAMVIQNPRYQVTQFGKPVTLSCSQTLNHNVMYWYQQKSSQAPKLLFHYYDKDFNNEADTPDNFQSRRPNTSFCFLDIRSPGLGDTAMYLCATSPGGLETQYFGPGTRLLVL.

The chain links TRBV9 to TRBJ2-5; D is possibly TRBD1 (5 bases). This CDR3 spans 15 amino acids. Germline CDR1 is SGDLS and CDR2 is YYNGEE. V was trimmed by 0 bases and J by 5 bases, leaving 14 bases between them. The CDR3 sequence is CASSVGDRWAETQYF. The CDR3 DNA reads as TGTGCCAGCAGCGTAGGAGACAGATGGGCTGAGACCCAGTACTTC.

This chain joins TRBV6-4 and TRBJ2-1, with 9 bases lining up with TRBD2. V shed 5 bases and J 4 bases; nucleotides not matched to a gene: 6. Germline values: CDR1 MRHNA, CDR2 SNTAGT. CDR3 length equals 15 residues. The CDR3 bases are TGTGCCAGCAGTAGCCTAGCGGGGTCGTACAATGAGCAGTTCTTC. Residues: CASSSLAGSYNEQFF.

The chain recombines TRBV6-1 with TRBJ1-5, with 7 bases aligning to TRBD1. V lost 4 bases to trimming and J lost 4 bases; unmatched junction nucleotides: 4. The CDR3 contains 14 residues. From germline, CDR1 is MNHNS and CDR2 SASEGT. In nucleotides, the CDR3 is TGTGCCAGCAGTGCTTCCAGGGGGAATCAGCCCCAGCATTTT. It yields the protein CASSASRGNQPQHF.